The 13 T cell receptor beta chains below were found in one sample sequenced in a study of control samples from healthy donors and cancer patients. The repertoire was sequenced with immunoSEQ multiplex PCR; TCRdb's copy has only in-frame clones and lacks some. The repertoire holds some 150,000 clones, with 96% as singletons. Sequenced material: blood. The source of these receptors is a woman in her twenties or thirties in good health.

The genes are TRBV30 and TRBJ2-5, with D perhaps TRBD1 (6 bases). V gave up 1 base and J gave up 2 bases, with 11 bases separating them. The CDR3 covers 14 residues. The germline CDR1 and CDR2 sequences are GTSNPN and SVGIG (reference sequence). The CDR3, as DNA: TGTGCCTGGAGTGGGACAGTATTTCAAGAGACCCAGTACTTC. This translates into CAWSGTVFQETQYF.

The chain uses TRBV7-9 and TRBJ2-3; D not certain. V was pared by 1 base and J by 0 bases, with 11 bases between. Germline V gene lookup returns CDR1 SEHNR and CDR2 FQNEAQ (reference sequence). There are 16 residues in the CDR3. The chain's CDR3 is CASSLEATTSTDTQYF. CDR3 sequence (DNA): TGTGCCAGCAGCTTAGAGGCGACAACTAGCACAGATACGCAGTATTTT.

On this clone: This CDR3 is also generated by other DNA sequences in the sample. V and J are TRBV28 and TRBJ1-2; D is unclear. The V end was cut by 6 bases, the J end by 4 bases, with 12 bases between. This CDR3 comprises 13 residues. CDR1 and CDR2 (germline): MDHEN, SYDVKM. The CDR3 nucleotides are TGTGCCAGCAGCCTGAGAGGTCTCTATGGCTACACCTTC. This sequence encodes CASSLRGLYGYTF.

The chain uses TRBV5-1 and TRBJ1-2, with D hard to call. The V gene lost 5 bases and the J gene lost 2 bases, with 16 bases spanning the gap. This CDR3 region has 15 residues. In germline, CDR1 is SGHRS, CDR2 YFSETQ. The CDR3 DNA reads TGCGCCAGCAGACCAGACACCCTCGTAAACTATGGCTACACCTTC. Protein product: CASRPDTLVNYGYTF. Drawing the rest from reference TRBV5-1 and TRBJ1-2, the complete variable domain is KAGVTQTPRYLIKTRGQQVTLSCSPISGHRSVSWYQQTPGQGLQFLFEYFSETQRNKGNFPGRFSGRQFSNSRSEMNVSTLELGDSALYLCASRPDTLVNYGYTFGSGTRLTVV.

The J gene is TRBJ2-3, the V gene TRBV7-2, with unresolved D. The CDR3 length is 14 residues. The V end lost 0 bases, the J end lost 1 base, and 5 bases lay between the germline ends. CDR1 SGHTA and CDR2 FQGNSA come from the germline V gene. The CDR3 nucleotides are TGTGCCAGCAGCTTAGCGCTTGGCACAGATACGCAGTATTTT. Its translation: CASSLALGTDTQYF.

The V gene is TRBV27, the J gene TRBJ2-7, with TRBD1 as a possible D gene (5 bases). V was trimmed by 8 bases and J by 3 bases, leaving 20 bases between them. Germline V gene sequence: CDR1 MNHEY, CDR2 SMNVEV (reference sequence). The CDR3 sequence is 15 residues long. The CDR3 DNA follows: TGTGCCAGCGGTCTTAGGCAGGGAAGGTTCTACGAGCAGTACTTC. Its translation is CASGLRQGRFYEQYF.

The chain is built from TRBV5-6 and TRBJ1-4, with 8 bases fitting TRBD1. The germline V gene encodes CDR1 SGHDT and CDR2 YYEEEE. The CDR3 runs 14 residues. V trimming: 4 bases; J trimming: 7 bases; junction bases outside the gene matches: 6. The CDR3 loop reads CASSRTGLGEKLFF. CDR3 DNA sequence: TGTGCCAGCAGCCGGACAGGGTTAGGTGAAAAACTGTTTTTT.

Concerning this clone: The sample has other DNA sequences that encode this CDR3 too. This chain uses TRBV2 with TRBJ1-6; TRBD1 aligns across 8 bases. The V gene's germline CDR1 is SNHLY and CDR2 FYNNEI. This CDR3 region has 16 residues. J gave up 3 bases and V 8 bases, and 9 bases lay outside the gene matches. The CDR3 sequence is CASLRDRSIYNSPLHF. In DNA form, the CDR3 reads TGTGCCAGCCTCCGGGACAGGAGCATCTATAATTCACCCCTCCACTTT.

This chain joins TRBV7-9 and TRBJ2-2, with 7 bases fitting TRBD1. The CDR3 has 15 amino acids. Looked up from germline, CDR1 is SEHNR and CDR2 is FQNEAQ (reference sequence). After removal of 5 bases from V and 4 bases from J, the junction contained 7 bases not matched to a gene. CDR3 sequence: CASSPGTAPTGELFF. DNA for the CDR3: TGTGCCAGCAGCCCGGGGACAGCCCCCACCGGGGAGCTGTTTTTT.

The chain recombines TRBV7-9 with TRBJ2-1, with D unclear. V lost 8 bases, J lost 7 bases, and 6 bases lay in between. The CDR3 is made up of 10 amino acids. Germline loops: CDR1 SEHNR, CDR2 FQNEAQ (reference sequence). The CDR3 sequence is CASRDNEQFF. The CDR3 DNA is TGTGCCAGCCGCGATAATGAGCAGTTCTTC. Full variable domain (remainder filled in from reference TRBV7-9 and TRBJ2-1): DTGVSQNPRHKITKRGQNVTFRCDPISEHNRLYWYRQTLGQGPEFLTYFQNEAQLEKSRLLSDRFSAERPKGSFSTLEIQRTEQGDSAMYLCASRDNEQFFGPGTRLTVL.

In its sample, this clone was seen once. V is TRBV19 and J is TRBJ1-1, with D maybe TRBD1 (5 bases). CDR1 and CDR2 (germline): LNHDA, SQIVND (reference sequence). The V end lost 10 bases, the J end lost 1 base, and 13 bases lay between the germline ends. This CDR3 region has 13 residues. CDR3 in DNA: TGTGCCACCACGTTGGGGGGGAACACTGAAGCTTTCTTT. The encoded protein is CATTLGGNTEAFF. Together with reference TRBV19 and TRBJ1-1, the CDR3 gives the full variable domain: DGGITQSPKYLFRKEGQNVTLSCEQNLNHDAMYWYRQDPGQGLRLIYYSQIVNDFQKGDIAEGYSVSREKKESFPLTVTSAQKNPTAFYLCATTLGGNTEAFFGQGTRLTVV.

V is TRBV9 and J is TRBJ1-5; D gene ambiguous. CDR3 length: 15 residues. Trimming took 3 bases from V and 0 from J, leaving 10 bases between them. Germline V gene lookup returns CDR1 SGDLS and CDR2 YYNGEE. CDR3 nucleotides: TGTGCCAGCAGCGCGGACGGCTATAGCAATCAGCCCCAGCATTTT. Protein product: CASSADGYSNQPQHF.

The chain recombines TRBV6-2 or TRBV6-3 with TRBJ1-4; maybe TRBD1 (6 bases). There are 15 residues in the CDR3. In germline, CDR1 is MNHEY, CDR2 SVGEGT. V lost 2 bases, J lost 3 bases, and 10 bases lay in between. The CDR3 nucleotides are TGTGCCAGCAGTTACCACAGGGCGGCTAATGAAAAACTGTTTTTT. Its protein is CASSYHRAANEKLFF.